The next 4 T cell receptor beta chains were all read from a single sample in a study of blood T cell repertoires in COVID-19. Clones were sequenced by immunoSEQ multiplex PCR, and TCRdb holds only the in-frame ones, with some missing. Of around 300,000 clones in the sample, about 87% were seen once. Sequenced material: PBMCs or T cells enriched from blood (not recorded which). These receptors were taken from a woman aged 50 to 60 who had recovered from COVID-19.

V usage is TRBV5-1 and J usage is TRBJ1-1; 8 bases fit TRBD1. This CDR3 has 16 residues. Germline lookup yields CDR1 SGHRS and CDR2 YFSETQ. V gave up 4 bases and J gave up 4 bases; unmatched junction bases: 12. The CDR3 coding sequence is TGCGCCAGCAGCCCTACCCCCATAGACAGGGGCACTGAAGCTTTCTTT. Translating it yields CASSPTPIDRGTEAFF. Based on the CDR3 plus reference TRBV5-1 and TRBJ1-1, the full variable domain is KAGVTQTPRYLIKTRGQQVTLSCSPISGHRSVSWYQQTPGQGLQFLFEYFSETQRNKGNFPGRFSGRQFSNSRSEMNVSTLELGDSALYLCASSPTPIDRGTEAFFGQGTRLTVV.

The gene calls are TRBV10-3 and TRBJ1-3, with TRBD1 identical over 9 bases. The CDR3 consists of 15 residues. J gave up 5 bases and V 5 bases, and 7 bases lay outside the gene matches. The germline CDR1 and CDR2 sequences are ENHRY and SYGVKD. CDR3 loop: CAISPRQGDRNTIYF. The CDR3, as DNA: TGTGCCATCAGTCCCCGACAGGGGGATCGAAACACCATATATTTT.

CDR3 sequence reads: CASSDTIYNRGYSNQPQHF. The CDR3, as DNA: TGTGCCAGCAGCGACACTATATACAACAGGGGATATAGCAATCAGCCCCAGCATTTT. V and J are TRBV9 and TRBJ1-5, with 7 bases lining up with TRBD1. Germline V gene lookup returns CDR1 SGDLS and CDR2 YYNGEE. The V segment lost 3 bases and the J segment 0 bases; nucleotides outside the gene matches: 15. The CDR3 covers 19 residues. The full variable domain, with the rest looked up from reference TRBV9 and TRBJ1-5, is DSGVTQTPKHLITATGQRVTLRCSPRSGDLSVYWYQQSLDQGLQFLIQYYNGEERAKGNILERFSAQQFPDLHSELNLSSLELGDSALYFCASSDTIYNRGYSNQPQHFGDGTRLSIL.

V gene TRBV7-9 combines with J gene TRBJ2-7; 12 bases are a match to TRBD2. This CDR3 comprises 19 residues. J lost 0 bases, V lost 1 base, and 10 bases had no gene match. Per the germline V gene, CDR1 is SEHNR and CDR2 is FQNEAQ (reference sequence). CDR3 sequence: CASSLESSGRGPLSYEQYF. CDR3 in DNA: TGTGCCAGCAGCTTAGAGTCTAGCGGGAGGGGACCACTCTCCTACGAGCAGTACTTC.